Below, 9 T cell receptor beta chains from the same sample are listed, as sequenced in a study of OX40 agonist ivuxolimab in advanced cancers. The method was immunoSEQ multiplex PCR; TCRdb's version includes in-frame clones alone and lacks a portion of them. The table includes about 84,000 clones, more than 80% detected once. The starting material was CD4+ or CD8+ T cells sorted from blood, obtained in a trial of the OX40 agonist ivuxolimab. The receptors stem from an adult with an advanced solid tumor such as melanoma, head and neck, liver or kidney cancer.

The chain carries TRBV11-2 and TRBJ1-4; D is undetermined. Trimming removed 1 base from V and 0 bases from J, with 3 bases in between. Per germline, CDR1 SGHAT and CDR2 FQNNGV. CDR3 length equals 14 residues. CDR3 loop: CASSLGATNEKLFF. The CDR3 coding sequence is TGTGCCAGCAGCTTAGGGGCAACTAATGAAAAACTGTTTTTT.

Only a few counts were recorded for this clone. V gene TRBV11-2 combines with J gene TRBJ1-4; 9 positions match TRBD1. The CDR3 spans 15 residues. J gave up 5 bases and V 3 bases, and 4 bases lay outside the gene matches. Per germline, CDR1 SGHAT and CDR2 FQNNGV. CDR3 coding DNA: TGTGCCAGCAGCTTTATACAGGGGGCAAATGAAAAACTGTTTTTT. As protein: CASSFIQGANEKLFF.

This chain connects TRBV11-3 to TRBJ2-6, with TRBD1 matching over 7 bases. With 5 bases clipped from V and 2 bases from J, the junction kept 3 bases outside the gene matches. CDR1 and CDR2 from the germline V gene are SGHNT and YENEEA. The CDR3 extends over 15 amino acids. Here the CDR3 reads CASSLQGAGANVLTF. CDR3 coding DNA: TGTGCCAGCAGCCTCCAGGGGGCTGGGGCCAACGTCCTGACTTTC. Complete variable domain (other parts from reference TRBV11-3 and TRBJ2-6): EAGVVQSPRYKIIEKKQPVAFWCNPISGHNTLYWYLQNLGQGPELLIRYENEEAVDDSQLPKDRFSAERLKGVDSTLKIQPAELGDSAVYLCASSLQGAGANVLTFGAGSRLTVL.

J is TRBJ1-2 and V is TRBV6-5; 8 bases are shared with TRBD1. After removal of 5 bases from V and 6 bases from J, the junction contained 5 bases not matched to a gene. CDR1 and CDR2 (germline): MNHEY, SVGAGI. This CDR3 is 13 amino acids long. The CDR3 loop is CASSVQGADGYTF. DNA for the CDR3: TGTGCCAGCAGTGTTCAGGGGGCGGATGGCTACACCTTC.

The rearrangement links TRBV6-1 to TRBJ2-4; D may match TRBD1 or TRBD2 (5 bases each). CDR1 and CDR2 (germline): MNHNS, SASEGT. Trimming cost V 2 bases and J 5 bases, with 19 bases left between them. The CDR3 totals 17 residues. The CDR3 region has the DNA TGTGCCAGCAGTGAAATTCGAAGGTTTCGGGACCAAAACATTCAGTACTTC. This translates into CASSEIRRFRDQNIQYF.

The V and J genes are TRBV7-8 and TRBJ1-2; D remains unclear. This CDR3 contains 12 residues. V was trimmed by 2 bases and J by 6 bases, leaving 7 bases between them. Germline lookup yields CDR1 SGHVS and CDR2 FQNEAQ. The CDR3 region is CASSLKGDGYTF. As DNA, the CDR3 is TGTGCCAGCAGCTTAAAAGGAGATGGCTACACCTTC.

The chain combines TRBV28 with TRBJ1-6; 7 positions agree with TRBD1. V was pared by 8 bases and J by 9 bases, with 10 bases of the junction left unmatched. Germline CDR1 and CDR2: MDHEN and SYDVKM. The CDR3 consists of 14 residues. The CDR3 region is CASGTAHGISPLHF. The CDR3 DNA sequence: TGTGCCAGCGGGACAGCGCACGGAATTTCACCCCTCCACTTT. Supplemented by reference TRBV28 and TRBJ1-6, the full variable domain reads DVKVTQSSRYLVKRTGEKVFLECVQDMDHENMFWYRQDPGLGLRLIYFSYDVKMKEKGDIPEGYSVSREKKERFSLILESASTNQTSMYLCASGTAHGISPLHFGNGTRLTVT.

The chain joins TRBV28 to TRBJ1-3; TRBD1 aligns across 11 bases. The CDR3 is 15 amino acids. V shed 8 bases and J 4 bases; nucleotides not matched to a gene: 7. Germline values: CDR1 MDHEN, CDR2 SYDVKM. The CDR3 DNA reads TGTGCCAGCCAATTGGACAGGGGGCACGGAAACACCATATATTTT. Amino acid sequence: CASQLDRGHGNTIYF.

The chain uses TRBV7-2 and TRBJ1-2; TRBD1 is a possible D gene (5 bases). The ends were cut back, 4 bases at V and 3 bases at J, with 15 bases in the middle. Germline V gives CDR1 SGHTA, CDR2 FQGNSA. The CDR3 extends over 15 amino acids. CDR3 DNA sequence: TGTGCCAGCAGCTCATCTTCCGGGACCGACTATGGCTACACCTTC. Translation: CASSSSSGTDYGYTF.